The following is a T cell receptor beta chain sequence with its context. Sequenced by immunoSEQ multiplex PCR; TCRdb stores in-frame clones only, minus some. The table has under 1,100,000 clones, roughly 70% seen once. This entry is derived from a study of shared clonotypes between healthy human individuals. The sequence came from a man younger than 35 in good health. Sequenced material: memory CD4+ T cells sorted from blood. The subset is: CD45RA-negative fraction.

CDR3 sequence (DNA): TGTGCCAGCAGCGCCGGGATACTGGAAAACATTCAGTACTTC. Protein sequence: CASSAGILENIQYF. The chain is built from TRBV5-4 and TRBJ2-4; possible D gene TRBD2, 5 bases. Deletions cut 4 bases from V and 5 bases from J, with 13 bases between. Germline loops: CDR1 SGHNT, CDR2 YYREEE (reference sequence). The CDR3 consists of 14 residues.